These T cell receptor beta chains were read from a single sample in a study of cytomegalovirus exposure and HLA in healthy donors. Sequencing used immunoSEQ multiplex PCR; TCRdb keeps in-frame clones, though not all of them. The table has roughly 250,000 clones, roughly 89% seen once. Sequencing input: PBMCs. These receptors were taken from a man aged 18 to 29 in good health and CMV-seronegative. The CDR3 runs from the conserved cysteine through the conserved F or W. D genes are given only for firm matches. Size tells how often a clone was seen (once, few, many) or the class of an expanded clone, and some rows leave it out.

d_gene | abundance | j_gene | v_gene | CDR3nt | CDR3aa
TRBD2 | NA | TRBJ2-2 | TRBV5-1 | TGCGCCAGCAGCTTCAGACTAGCGGCTACGAACACCGGGGAGCTGTTTTTT | CASSFRLAATNTGELFF
TRBD2 | NA | TRBJ2-7 | TRBV6-1 | TGTGCCAGCAGTGTTAGCGGGTCCTACGAGCAGTACTTC | CASSVSGSYEQYF
TRBD2 | NA | TRBJ2-2 | TRBV9 | TGTGCCAGCAGCGTGCTAGCGGGATCCGGGGAGCTGTTTTTT | CASSVLAGSGELFF
NA | NA | TRBJ1-4 | TRBV5-1 | TGCGCCAGCAGCTTGGTGGCAGGGAGGGAAAAACTGTTTTTT | CASSLVAGREKLFF
NA | NA | TRBJ1-4 | TRBV19 | TGTGCCAGTAGCATCGGCAGGACTGCAACTAATGAAAAACTGTTTTTT | CASSIGRTATNEKLFF
NA | NA | TRBJ2-1 | TRBV20-1 | TGCAGTGCTAGATCAGGCCCTGAGCAGTTCTTC | CSARSGPEQFF
TRBD1 | NA | TRBJ2-1 | TRBV7-9 | TGTGCCAGCAGCTCGAAGAGGCCGGGACAGGGTCACAATGAGCAGTTCTTC | CASSSKRPGQGHNEQFF
NA | NA | TRBJ2-1 | TRBV9 | TGTGCCAGCAGCGTACAACTCTTGGATGAGCAGTTCTTC | CASSVQLLDEQFF
NA | NA | TRBJ1-3 | TRBV19 | TGTGCCAGTAGTATCGGGTACAGAAACACCATATATTTT | CASSIGYRNTIYF
TRBD1 | NA | TRBJ1-1 | TRBV28 | TGTGCCAGCAGTCAGACAGGGGACACTGAAGCTTTCTTT | CASSQTGDTEAFF
NA | NA | TRBJ1-3 | TRBV9 | TGTGCCAGCAGCACTTCGCCCCGGGGTGGAAACACCATATATTTT | CASSTSPRGGNTIYF
NA | NA | TRBJ2-5 | TRBV6-1 | TGTGCCAGCAGCGTCGACGGCGGTGGGACCCAGTACTTC | CASSVDGGGTQYF
NA | NA | TRBJ2-7 | TRBV6-1 | TGTGCCAGCAGTGAAGCCCACAGGGCCTACGAGCAGTACTTC | CASSEAHRAYEQYF
TRBD2 | NA | TRBJ2-3 | TRBV5-4 | TGTGCCAGCACCATTAGCGGGGGAAGCACAGATACGCAGTATTTT | CASTISGGSTDTQYF
NA | NA | TRBJ1-1 | TRBV6-5 | TGTGCCAGCAGTTACTCGCAGGGCACTGAAGCTTTCTTT | CASSYSQGTEAFF
TRBD1 | NA | TRBJ2-3 | TRBV6-5 | TGTGCCAGCAGCGTACAGGGGGCGCCCCCAGATACGCAGTATTTT | CASSVQGAPPDTQYF
TRBD1 | few | TRBJ2-6 | TRBV7-2 | TGTGCCAGCAGCTTGCCACAGGGGGCGCCTGGGGCCAACGTCCTGACTTTC | CASSLPQGAPGANVLTF
NA | NA | TRBJ1-6 | TRBV5-1 | TGCGCCAGCAGCTTGTTTGGTTTGAGCTCCTATAATTCACCCCTCCACTTT | CASSLFGLSSYNSPLHF
NA | NA | TRBJ1-2 | TRBV6-1 | TGTGCCAGCAAACTTCATAGTGGTGACTATGGCTACACCTTC | CASKLHSGDYGYTF
NA | NA | TRBJ1-3 | TRBV7-9 | TGTGCCGGAGGGGGGGACCACTCTGGAAACACCATATATTTT | CAGGGDHSGNTIYF
TRBD2 | NA | TRBJ2-7 | TRBV5-1 | TGCGCCAGCAGCCCCGCGGGGGAAGGGAGCTACGAGCAGTACTTC | CASSPAGEGSYEQYF
TRBD1 | NA | TRBJ1-6 | TRBV5-4 | TGTGCCAGCAGCCCAGACAGGGCTTCACCCCTCCACTTT | CASSPDRASPLHF
NA | NA | TRBJ2-7 | TRBV5-5 | TGTGCCAGCAGCTACAGAATCCCTTTCTACGAGCAGTACTTC | CASSYRIPFYEQYF
TRBD1 | NA | TRBJ1-1 | TRBV5-4 | TGTGCCAGCAGCACCCTGGGGACAGGGGCATTTGGGTACACTGAAGCTTTCTTT | CASSTLGTGAFGYTEAFF
NA | NA | TRBJ1-1 | TRBV9 | TGTGCCAGCAGCCCTCGAGGGACACTTAACACTGAAGCTTTCTTT | CASSPRGTLNTEAFF
NA | once | TRBJ2-3 | TRBV9 | TGTGCCAGCAGCGTAATAGGGGAAGATACGCAGTATTTT | CASSVIGEDTQYF
NA | NA | TRBJ1-2 | TRBV6-1 | TGTGCCAGCACGCTCACAGAAACCCACCCCCGGGGCTACACCTTC | CASTLTETHPRGYTF
NA | NA | TRBJ2-7 | TRBV7-6 | TGTGCCAGCAGCTTAAGCGGACAGCCCTACGAGCAGTACTTC | CASSLSGQPYEQYF